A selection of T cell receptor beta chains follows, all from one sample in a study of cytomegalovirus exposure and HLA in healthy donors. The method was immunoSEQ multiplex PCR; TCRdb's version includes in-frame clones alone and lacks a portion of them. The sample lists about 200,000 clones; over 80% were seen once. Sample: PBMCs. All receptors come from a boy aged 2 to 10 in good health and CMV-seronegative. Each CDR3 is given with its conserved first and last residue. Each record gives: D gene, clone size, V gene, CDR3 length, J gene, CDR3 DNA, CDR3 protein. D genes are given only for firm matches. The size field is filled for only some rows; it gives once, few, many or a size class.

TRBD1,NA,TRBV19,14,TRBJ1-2,TGTGCCAGTAGAGGGACAGGCCCTAACTATGGCTACACCTTC,CASRGTGPNYGYTF
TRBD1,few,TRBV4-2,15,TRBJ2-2,TGTGCCAGCAGCCAAGGACAGGGGAAGGCCGGGGAGCTGTTTTTT,CASSQGQGKAGELFF
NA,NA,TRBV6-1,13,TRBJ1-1,TGTGCCAGTGGGAGGGGGATAGAAGGTGAAGCTTTCTTT,CASGRGIEGEAFF
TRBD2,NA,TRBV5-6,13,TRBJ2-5,TGTGCCAGCAGCTTCGGGGGAGGGCCGAACTGGGACTTC,CASSFGGGPNWDF
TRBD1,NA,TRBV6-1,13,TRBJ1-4,TGTGCCAGCCGGGACAGGGGAGCTGAAAAACTGTTTTTT,CASRDRGAEKLFF
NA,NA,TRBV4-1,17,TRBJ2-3,TGCGCCAGCACCAGCAACATGGGACTCACAACCACAGATACGCAGTATTTT,CASTSNMGLTTTDTQYF
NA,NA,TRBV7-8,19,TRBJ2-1,TGTGCCAGCAGCTTAAAACCAGGGGTACTAGCGAGGGGACTAAATGAGCAGTTCTTC,CASSLKPGVLARGLNEQFF
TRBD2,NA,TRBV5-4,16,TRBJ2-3,TGTGCCAGCAGCAAGGGGACTAGCGGGAGGGTAGATACGCAGTATTTT,CASSKGTSGRVDTQYF
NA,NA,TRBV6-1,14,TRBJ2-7,TGTGCCAGCAGTGAAGATCGGGAACCCTACGAGCAGTACTTC,CASSEDREPYEQYF
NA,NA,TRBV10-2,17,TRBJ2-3,TGCGCCAGCAGTGAGCAGAATAGCGGACCTAGCACAGATACGCAGTATTTT,CASSEQNSGPSTDTQYF
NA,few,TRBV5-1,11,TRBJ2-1,TGCGCCAGCAGCTTCGGCGGTGAGCAGTTCTTC,CASSFGGEQFF
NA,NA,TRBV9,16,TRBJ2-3,TGTGCCAGCAGCGCCCACCGGGACTGGATCACAGATACGCAGTATTTT,CASSAHRDWITDTQYF
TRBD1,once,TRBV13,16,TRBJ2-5,TGTGCCAGCAGCCGATCCGCCCGGACAGGGCAAGAGACCCAGTACTTC,CASSRSARTGQETQYF
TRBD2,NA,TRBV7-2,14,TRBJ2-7,TGTGCCAGCAGGCTGGGACTAGGGGACTACGAGCAGTACTTC,CASRLGLGDYEQYF
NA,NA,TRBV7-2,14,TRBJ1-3,TGTGCCAGCAGCCTCGGAGACTCTGGAAACACCATATATTTT,CASSLGDSGNTIYF
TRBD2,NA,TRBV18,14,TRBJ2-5,TGTGCCAGCTCGCAGACGGGGGGACAAGAGACCCAGTACTTC,CASSQTGGQETQYF
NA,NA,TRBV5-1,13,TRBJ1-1,TGCGCCAGCAGCCAAACATCGAACACTGAAGCTTTCTTT,CASSQTSNTEAFF
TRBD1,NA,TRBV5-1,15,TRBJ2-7,TGCGCCAGCAGCTTTAGCCTAGGACAGGCCTACGAGCAGTACTTC,CASSFSLGQAYEQYF
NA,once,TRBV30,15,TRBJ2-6,TGTGCCTGGAGTCCCCTCCCCCTCGGGGCCAACGTCCTGACTTTC,CAWSPLPLGANVLTF
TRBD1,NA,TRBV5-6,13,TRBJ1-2,TGTGCCAGCAGCCCGGGACAGGTTTATGGCTACACCTTC,CASSPGQVYGYTF
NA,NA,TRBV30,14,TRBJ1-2,TGTGCCTGGAGTGTAGGGGGAGCCGTCTATGGCTACACCTTC,CAWSVGGAVYGYTF
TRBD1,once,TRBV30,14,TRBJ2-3,TGTGCCTGGAGTGTACAGGGGCTGTCAGATACGCAGTATTTT,CAWSVQGLSDTQYF